Listed here is a single T cell receptor (beta chain). Antigen: not known. J was trimmed by 2 bases and V by 6 bases; bases with no gene match: 6. The CDR3 spans 15 residues. Germline assignment: CDR1 MNHEY and CDR2 SMNVEV (reference sequence). The source of the sample is a study of cytomegalovirus exposure and HLA in healthy donors. Researchers ran the PCR with 60 Vbeta and 13 Jbeta primers. Per the study methods: Some 11 million shared chains were among the roughly 80 million unique TCR beta chains that a later analysis counted. Data came from immunoSEQ multiplex PCR; TCRdb stores just in-frame clones and leaves some out. D and trimming were read from the DNA, whereas the V and J calls and clone size are those reported in that table. The data contain approximately 140,000 clones, about three quarters of them singletons. Study conclusions and caveats: Available immune exposure information covered CMV serostatus only. There was a cluster of highly shared sequence variants that was likely a sequencing artifact.

Sequencing was done on a sample of PBMCs. The chain combines TRBV27 with TRBJ2-5; 10 bases fit TRBD2. This receptor was obtained from a male donor in good health and CMV-seropositive. In nucleotides, the CDR3 is TGTGCCAGCAGGAAGCGGGGGGGAGGTCAAGAGACCCAGTACTTC. This codes for CASRKRGGGQETQYF.